Below are 8 T cell receptor beta chains sequenced from a single sample in a study of T cell changes during pregnancy in multiple sclerosis. This table comes from immunoSEQ multiplex PCR, and its TCRdb copy is limited to in-frame clones, with some not included. The repertoire includes approximately 11,000 clones, more than 80% of them detected once, and roughly 12% sits in the top ten. This specimen was CD8+ T cells from peripheral blood mononuclear cells, taken after pregnancy. These receptors all come from a female donor in good health, enrolled as a control in a pregnancy study.

This chain connects TRBV7-3 to TRBJ2-1, with D perhaps TRBD2 (6 bases). V lost 8 bases to trimming and J lost 4 bases, with 12 bases between them. This CDR3 has 13 amino acids. Germline values: CDR1 SGHTA, CDR2 FQGTGA. The CDR3 DNA sequence: TGTGCCAGCTCCCCACGGGGGTACAATGAGCAGTTCTTC. It yields the protein CASSPRGYNEQFF.

The chain employs TRBV10-3 and TRBJ1-2; D is ambiguous. Trimming cost V 6 bases and J 0 bases, with 11 bases left between them. CDR3 length: 14 amino acids. Germline lookup yields CDR1 ENHRY and CDR2 SYGVKD. The CDR3 bases are TGTGCCATCAGAGTCAGCGGGGCTAACTATGGCTACACCTTC. Translation: CAIRVSGANYGYTF.

The V call is TRBV30, the J call TRBJ1-3; TRBD1 matches 7 bases. The V gene end was trimmed by 1 base and the J gene end by 6 bases; junction bases not matched to a gene: 12. Germline lookup yields CDR1 GTSNPN and CDR2 SVGIG (reference sequence). CDR3 size: 16 residues. DNA for the CDR3: TGTGCCTGGAGTGGGGGTAGGGACAGACCCCTAAACACCATATATTTT. Protein product: CAWSGGRDRPLNTIYF.

This CDR3 reads CASSRAGGQSSVSEQFF. The CDR3 bases are TGTGCCAGCAGCCGAGCGGGAGGCCAGTCGAGTGTTAGTGAGCAGTTCTTC. V usage is TRBV7-6 and J usage is TRBJ2-1; 9 bases are a match to TRBD2. Per the germline V gene, CDR1 is SGHVS and CDR2 is FNYEAQ. V was clipped by 5 bases and J by 9 bases; unmatched bases: 17. This CDR3 has 17 residues.

This clone appeared once. The chain links TRBV6-5 to TRBJ2-1, with a weak D call TRBD1 (6 bases). The germline V gene has CDR1 MNHEY and CDR2 SVGAGI. Trimming took 11 bases from V and 5 from J, leaving 13 bases between them. The CDR3 is made up of 12 amino acids. CDR3 bases: TGTGCCGCCGGGACACCCAACAATGAGCAGTTCTTC. This codes for CAAGTPNNEQFF.

The chain is built from TRBV5-4 and TRBJ2-7; TRBD1 is a possible D gene (6 bases). The CDR3 has 14 residues. Between the trimmed V and J ends, which lost 4 bases and 3 bases, there was a span of 14 bases. Germline V lookup: CDR1 SGHNT, CDR2 YYREEE (reference sequence). The CDR3 protein is CASSAGDGFYEQYF. DNA of the CDR3: TGTGCCAGCAGCGCAGGGGACGGATTCTACGAGCAGTACTTC.

The gene calls are TRBV29-1 and TRBJ2-1; D is possibly TRBD1 (6 bases). Germline V gene lookup returns CDR1 SQVTM and CDR2 ANQGSEA. V was trimmed by 7 bases and J by 4 bases, leaving 20 bases between them. The CDR3 contains 15 residues. CDR3 amino acids: CSGGGQSAVYNEQFF. Here the CDR3 DNA reads TGCAGCGGCGGAGGACAGTCGGCAGTTTACAATGAGCAGTTCTTC.

The chain uses TRBV4-1 and TRBJ2-1; D unclear. The V end lost 4 bases, the J end lost 0 bases, and 13 bases lay between the germline ends. The CDR3 runs 16 residues. Per germline, CDR1 MGHRA and CDR2 YSYEKL. CDR3 amino acids: CASSPFPLNSYNEQFF. CDR3 in DNA: TGCGCCAGCAGCCCTTTCCCCTTAAACTCCTACAATGAGCAGTTCTTC.